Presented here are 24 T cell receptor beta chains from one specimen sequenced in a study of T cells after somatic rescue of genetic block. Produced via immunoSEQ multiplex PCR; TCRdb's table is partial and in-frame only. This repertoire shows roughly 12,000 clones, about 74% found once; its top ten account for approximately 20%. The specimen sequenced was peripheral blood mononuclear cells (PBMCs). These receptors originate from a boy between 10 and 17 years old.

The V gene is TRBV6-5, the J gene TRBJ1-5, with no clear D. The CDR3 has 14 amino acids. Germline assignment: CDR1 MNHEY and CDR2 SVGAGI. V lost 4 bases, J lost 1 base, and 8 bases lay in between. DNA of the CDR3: TGTGCCAGCAGTTCTTTAAGGAGCAATCAGCCCCAGCATTTT. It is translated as CASSSLRSNQPQHF.

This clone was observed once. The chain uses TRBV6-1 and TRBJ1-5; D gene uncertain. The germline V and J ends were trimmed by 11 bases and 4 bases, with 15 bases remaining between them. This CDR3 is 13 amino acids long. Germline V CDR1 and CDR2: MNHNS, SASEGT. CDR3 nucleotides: TGTGCCGCAAACGAACTTTTAAATCAGCCCCAGCATTTT. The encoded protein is CAANELLNQPQHF.

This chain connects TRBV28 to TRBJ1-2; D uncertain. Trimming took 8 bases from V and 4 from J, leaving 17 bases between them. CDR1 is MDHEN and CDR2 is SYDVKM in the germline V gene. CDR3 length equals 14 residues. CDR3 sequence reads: CASYSRSGSYGYTF. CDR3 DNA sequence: TGTGCCAGCTACTCCCGGTCGGGATCCTATGGCTACACCTTC.

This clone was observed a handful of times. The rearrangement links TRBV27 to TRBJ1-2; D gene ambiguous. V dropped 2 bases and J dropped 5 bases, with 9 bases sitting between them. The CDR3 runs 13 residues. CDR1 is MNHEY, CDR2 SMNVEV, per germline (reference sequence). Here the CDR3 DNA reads TGTGCCAGCAGTTTAAAGGCAGCATATGGCTACACCTTC. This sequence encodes CASSLKAAYGYTF.

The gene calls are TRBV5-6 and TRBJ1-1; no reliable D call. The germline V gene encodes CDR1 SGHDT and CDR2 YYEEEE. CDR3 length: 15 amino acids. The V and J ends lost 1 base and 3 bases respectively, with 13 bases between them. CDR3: CASSLYNLGYTEAFF. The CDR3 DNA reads TGTGCCAGCAGCTTGTACAACCTGGGGTACACTGAAGCTTTCTTT.

CDR3 amino acids: CASNGGTSYNEQFF. The CDR3 region has the DNA TGTGCCAGTAATGGGGGGACCTCCTACAATGAGCAGTTCTTC. V gene TRBV19 combines with J gene TRBJ2-1; TRBD2 is a possible D gene (6 bases). V dropped 7 bases and J dropped 0 bases, with 10 bases sitting between them. Looked up from germline, CDR1 is LNHDA and CDR2 is SQIVND (reference sequence). The CDR3 sequence is 14 residues long. Supplemented by reference TRBV19 and TRBJ2-1, the full variable domain reads DGGITQSPKYLFRKEGQNVTLSCEQNLNHDAMYWYRQDPGQGLRLIYYSQIVNDFQKGDIAEGYSVSREKKESFPLTVTSAQKNPTAFYLCASNGGTSYNEQFFGPGTRLTVL.

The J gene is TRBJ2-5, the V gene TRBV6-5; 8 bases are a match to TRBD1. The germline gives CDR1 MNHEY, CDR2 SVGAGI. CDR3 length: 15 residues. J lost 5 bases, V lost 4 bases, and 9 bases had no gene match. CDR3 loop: CASSSAGGAGETQYF. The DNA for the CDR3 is TGTGCCAGCAGTTCTGCAGGGGGCGCGGGGGAGACCCAGTACTTC.

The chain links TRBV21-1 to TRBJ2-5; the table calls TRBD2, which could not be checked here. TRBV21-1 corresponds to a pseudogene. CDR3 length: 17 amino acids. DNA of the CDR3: TGTGCCAGCAGCAAAGACGAGACTAGCGGGGTCAGGGAGACCCAGTACTTC. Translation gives CASSKDETSGVRETQYF.

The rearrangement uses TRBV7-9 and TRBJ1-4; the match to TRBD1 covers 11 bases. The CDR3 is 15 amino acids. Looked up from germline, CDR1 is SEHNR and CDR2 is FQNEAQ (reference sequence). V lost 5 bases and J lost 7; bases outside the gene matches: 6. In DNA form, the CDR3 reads TGTGCCAGCAGCCTGGACAGGGGGCAGGGTGAAAAACTGTTTTTT. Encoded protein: CASSLDRGQGEKLFF.

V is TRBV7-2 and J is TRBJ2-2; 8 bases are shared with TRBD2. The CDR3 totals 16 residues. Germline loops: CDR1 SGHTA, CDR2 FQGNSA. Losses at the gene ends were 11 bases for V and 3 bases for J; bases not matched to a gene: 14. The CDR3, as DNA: TGTGCCCTCGGCGCGGGGGGAGGGCGGGACACCGGGGAGCTGTTTTTT. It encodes CALGAGGGRDTGELFF.

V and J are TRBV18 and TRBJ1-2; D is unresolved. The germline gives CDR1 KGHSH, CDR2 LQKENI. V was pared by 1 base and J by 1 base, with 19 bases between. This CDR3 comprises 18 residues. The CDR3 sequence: CASSPLRVNREGNYGYTF. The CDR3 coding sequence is TGTGCCAGCTCACCACTTAGGGTGAACAGAGAGGGTAACTATGGCTACACCTTC.

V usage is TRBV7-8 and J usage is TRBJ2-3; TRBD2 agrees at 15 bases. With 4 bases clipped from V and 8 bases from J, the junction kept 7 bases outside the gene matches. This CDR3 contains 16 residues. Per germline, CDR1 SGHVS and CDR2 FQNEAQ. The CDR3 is CASSSVRTSGGGTQYF. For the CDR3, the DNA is TGTGCCAGCAGCTCCGTCCGGACTAGCGGGGGGGGTACGCAGTATTTT. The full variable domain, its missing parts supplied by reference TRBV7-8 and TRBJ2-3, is GAGVSQSPRYKVAKRGQDVALRCDPISGHVSLFWYQQALGQGPEFLTYFQNEAQLDKSGLPSDRFFAERPEGSVSTLKIQRTQQEDSAVYLCASSSVRTSGGGTQYFGPGTRLTVL.

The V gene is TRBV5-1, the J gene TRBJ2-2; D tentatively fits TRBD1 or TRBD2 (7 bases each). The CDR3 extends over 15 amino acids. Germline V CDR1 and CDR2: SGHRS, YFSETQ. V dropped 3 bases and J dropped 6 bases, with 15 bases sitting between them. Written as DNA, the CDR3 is TGCGCCAGCAGCTCCAGGGGGGGTAACGCCGGGGAGCTGTTTTTT. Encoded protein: CASSSRGGNAGELFF. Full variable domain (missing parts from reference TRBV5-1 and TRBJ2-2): KAGVTQTPRYLIKTRGQQVTLSCSPISGHRSVSWYQQTPGQGLQFLFEYFSETQRNKGNFPGRFSGRQFSNSRSEMNVSTLELGDSALYLCASSSRGGNAGELFFGEGSRLTVL.

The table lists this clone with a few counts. Written as DNA, the CDR3 is TGTGCCACCAGCAGAGAGGGGCAGGTCCAGTACTTC. It encodes CATSREGQVQYF. The chain uses TRBV15 and TRBJ2-7; D perhaps matches TRBD1 (5 bases). V was trimmed by 0 bases and J by 10 bases, leaving 10 bases between them. The CDR3 loop spans 12 amino acids. Looked up from germline, CDR1 is LNHNV and CDR2 is YYDKDF (reference sequence).

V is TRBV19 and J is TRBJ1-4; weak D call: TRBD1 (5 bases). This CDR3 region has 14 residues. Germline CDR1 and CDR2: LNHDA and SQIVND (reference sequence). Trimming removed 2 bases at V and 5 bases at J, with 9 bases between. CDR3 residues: CASSIRQFNEKLFF. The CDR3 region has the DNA TGTGCCAGTAGTATAAGACAGTTCAATGAAAAACTGTTTTTT.

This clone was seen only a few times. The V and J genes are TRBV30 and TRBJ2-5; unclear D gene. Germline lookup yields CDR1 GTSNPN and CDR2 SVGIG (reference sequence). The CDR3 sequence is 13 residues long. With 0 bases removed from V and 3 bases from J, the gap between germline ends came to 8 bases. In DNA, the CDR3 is TGTGCCTGGAGTGTAGAAAGGAAAGAGACCCAGTACTTC. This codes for CAWSVERKETQYF.

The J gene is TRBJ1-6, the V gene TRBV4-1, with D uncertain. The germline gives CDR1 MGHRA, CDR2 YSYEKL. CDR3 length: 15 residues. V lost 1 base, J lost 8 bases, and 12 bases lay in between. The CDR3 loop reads CASSQGETGYSPLHF. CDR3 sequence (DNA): TGCGCCAGCAGCCAAGGGGAAACGGGGTATTCACCCCTCCACTTT.

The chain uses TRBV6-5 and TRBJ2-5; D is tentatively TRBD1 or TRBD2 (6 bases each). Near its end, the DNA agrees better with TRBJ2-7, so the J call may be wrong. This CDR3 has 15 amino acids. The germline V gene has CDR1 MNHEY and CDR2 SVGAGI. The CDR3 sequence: CASRSGWGAWYEQYF. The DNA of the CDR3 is TGTGCCAGCCGGAGCGGGTGGGGGGCATGGTACGAGCAGTACTTC.

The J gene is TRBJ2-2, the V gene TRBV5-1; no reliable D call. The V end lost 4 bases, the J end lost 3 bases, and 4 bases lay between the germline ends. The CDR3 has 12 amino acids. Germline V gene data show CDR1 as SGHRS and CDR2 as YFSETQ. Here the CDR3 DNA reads TGCGCCAGCAGCGAAGACACCGGGGAGCTGTTTTTT. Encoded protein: CASSEDTGELFF.

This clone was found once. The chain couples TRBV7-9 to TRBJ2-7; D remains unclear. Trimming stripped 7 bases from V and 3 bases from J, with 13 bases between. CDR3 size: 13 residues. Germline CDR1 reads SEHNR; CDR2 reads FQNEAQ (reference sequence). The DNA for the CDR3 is TGTGCCAGCACACCACCCGAAAACTACGAGCAGTACTTC. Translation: CASTPPENYEQYF. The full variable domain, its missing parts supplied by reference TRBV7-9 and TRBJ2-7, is DTGVSQNPRHKITKRGQNVTFRCDPISEHNRLYWYRQTLGQGPEFLTYFQNEAQLEKSRLLSDRFSAERPKGSFSTLEIQRTEQGDSAMYLCASTPPENYEQYFGPGTRLTVT.

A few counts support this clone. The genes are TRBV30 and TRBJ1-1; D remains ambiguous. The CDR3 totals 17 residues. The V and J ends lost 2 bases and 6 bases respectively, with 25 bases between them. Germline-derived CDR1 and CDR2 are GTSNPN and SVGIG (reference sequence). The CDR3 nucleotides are TGTGCCTGGAGTCCTCTGGGAACAGTCCACCTTGCTCCTGAAGCTTTCTTT. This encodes CAWSPLGTVHLAPEAFF. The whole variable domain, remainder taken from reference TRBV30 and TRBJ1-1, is SQTIHQWPATLVQPVGSPLSLECTVEGTSNPNLYWYRQAAGRGLQLLFYSVGIGQISSEVPQNLSASRPQDRQFILSSKKLLLSDSGFYLCAWSPLGTVHLAPEAFFGQGTRLTVV.

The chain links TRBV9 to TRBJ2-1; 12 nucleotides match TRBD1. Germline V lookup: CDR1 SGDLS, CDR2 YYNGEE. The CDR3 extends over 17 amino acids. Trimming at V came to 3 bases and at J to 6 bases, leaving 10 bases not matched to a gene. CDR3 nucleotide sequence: TGTGCCAGCAGCGCCCTCCCCGGGACAGGGGGCCTCAATGAGCAGTTCTTC. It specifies CASSALPGTGGLNEQFF.

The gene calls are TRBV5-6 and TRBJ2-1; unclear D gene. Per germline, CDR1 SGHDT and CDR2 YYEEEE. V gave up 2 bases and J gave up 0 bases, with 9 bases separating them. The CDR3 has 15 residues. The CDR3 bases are TGTGCCAGCAGCTTTCTAGGAACCTCCTACAATGAGCAGTTCTTC. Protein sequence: CASSFLGTSYNEQFF.

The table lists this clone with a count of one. The CDR3 DNA is TGCGCCAGCGCCGATGGGGGCCATCCTACAGATACGCAGTATTTT. Translation: CASADGGHPTDTQYF. The gene calls are TRBV10-2 and TRBJ2-3, with D perhaps matching TRBD1 (6 bases). The CDR3 is 15 residues long. V was pared by 8 bases and J by 3 bases, with 18 bases between. Germline loops: CDR1 WSHSY, CDR2 SAAADI.